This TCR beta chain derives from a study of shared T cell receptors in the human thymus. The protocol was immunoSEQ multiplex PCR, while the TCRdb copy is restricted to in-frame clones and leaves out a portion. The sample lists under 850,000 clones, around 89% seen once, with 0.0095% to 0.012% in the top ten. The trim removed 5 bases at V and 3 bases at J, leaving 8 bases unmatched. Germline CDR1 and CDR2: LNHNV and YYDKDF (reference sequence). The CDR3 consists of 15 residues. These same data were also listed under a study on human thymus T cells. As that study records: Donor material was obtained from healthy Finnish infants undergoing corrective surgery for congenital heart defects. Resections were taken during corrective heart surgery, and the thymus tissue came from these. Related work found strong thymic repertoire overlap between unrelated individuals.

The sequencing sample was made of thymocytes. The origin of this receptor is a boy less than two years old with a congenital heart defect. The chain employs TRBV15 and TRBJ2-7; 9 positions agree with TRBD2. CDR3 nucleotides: TGTGCCACCAGCGGCAAGCGGGAGGAGAGCTACGAGCAGTACTTC. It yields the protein CATSGKREESYEQYF. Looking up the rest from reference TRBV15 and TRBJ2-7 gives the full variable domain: DAMVIQNPRYQVTQFGKPVTLSCSQTLNHNVMYWYQQKSSQAPKLLFHYYDKDFNNEADTPDNFQSRRPNTSFCFLDIRSPGLGDTAMYLCATSGKREESYEQYFGPGTRLTVT.